This T cell receptor beta chain was sequenced during a study of T cell responses to AZD1222 COVID-19 vaccine. TCRdb's table, derived via immunoSEQ multiplex PCR, lists solely in-frame clones and lacks some. The sample yields roughly 99,000 clones, over 80% seen once. The CDR3 runs to 16 residues. The germline V gene encodes CDR1 SGHTA and CDR2 FQGTGA. V lost 5 bases, J lost 6 bases, and 20 bases lay in between. This clone has a single count. This TCR came from an adult who received the AZD1222 COVID-19 vaccine. Sequencing was performed on peripheral blood, taken 28 days after the second AZD1222 dose. The J gene is TRBJ2-1, the V gene TRBV7-3; tentatively, D is TRBD2 (5 bases). The CDR3 bases are TGTGCCAGCAGCCCAGGCGGTGGGGAGTCTCTCAATGAGCAGTTCTTC. It translates to CASSPGGGESLNEQFF.